This record covers a single TCR beta chain. Which antigen it targets is not known. Per-base qualities were not stored, and no clone one base away is much larger. In total, 600 or so healthy bone marrow donors made up the cohort. Cohort members were all nominally healthy when sampled, although unrecorded immune exposures were likely present. The donor was CMV seronegative and belonged to the group of roughly 330 seronegative cohort members. A peripheral blood sample was collected from each donor, and TCR beta sequencing was performed on peripheral blood mononuclear cells. The Qiagen DNeasy Blood Extraction Kit was used to extract genomic DNA from the blood cell samples. Receptor libraries were prepared by the immunoSEQ multiplex PCR assay. The multiplex PCR relied on a mix of 60 forward primers for TCR Vbeta segments and 13 reverse primers for TCR Jbeta segments. The CDR3 region of rearranged TCR beta genes was amplified from genomic DNA with a multiplex PCR assay. The Illumina HiSeq System was used to sequence the amplified TCR beta libraries as 87-base-pair reads. The published analysis was carried out like this. In a later analysis, roughly 80 million unique TCR beta chains were counted across the roughly 610 repertoires, and about 10 million of these chains were shared by at least two donors. Raw reads were error-corrected and collapsed into unique sequences by a nearest-neighbor algorithm in which closely related sequences were merged to remove PCR and sequencing errors. V, D and J gene segments were assigned by aligning CDR3 sequences to IMGT reference sequences. Each retained sequence needed at least a six-nucleotide match to both a V gene segment and a J gene segment. A rearrangement was called productive if the CDR3 had no stop codons and remained in frame with V and J, and every other rearrangement was called non-productive. CDR3 was defined according to IMGT convention as the region running from the second conserved V-encoded cysteine to the conserved J-encoded phenylalanine. The earlier analysis of around 640 of the donors excluded sequences that lacked an unambiguous match to a single V gene segment. An earlier analysis of 587 of the donors called V segments functional above 56.7% productive rearrangements and segregating when the between-donor standard deviation exceeded 5%. A statistical classification framework was built to diagnose cytomegalovirus status from the catalog of TCR beta chain sequences. V and J gene assignment, in a later analysis, came from comparing TCR nucleotide sequences with IMGT/GENE-DB human TR gene sequences. In a later analysis, CDR3 sequences and most-parsimonious VDJ recombination scenarios were assigned using the TCRdist pipeline. A later analysis defined each TCR beta chain by its CDR3 amino acid sequence plus V-gene family, and excluded reads lacking a unique V-gene family. In a later analysis, 550 to 650 highly shared, low-generation-probability nucleotide sequences were removed to address suspected cross-contamination and a sequencing artifact. In a later analysis, a clonal expansion index for each public chain was calculated from normalized within-repertoire ranks of inferred template counts. In a later analysis, generation probabilities were computed using a VDJ recombination model fitted to out-of-frame rearrangements, and the results were checked against IGoR. In a later analysis, hypergeometric tests were used to score TCR-TCR, TCR-HLA and TCR-CMV co-occurrence, with a repertoire-size bias correction applied to TCR pairs. False discovery rates were estimated in a later analysis by permuting HLA or CMV assignments 20 times. In a later analysis, co-occurring TCRs were grouped using DBSCAN, and TCRdist sequence similarity was added for clustering within HLA-allele-positive subsets. Co-occurrence clustering excluded repertoires with fewer than 30,000 or more than 120,000 public chains, plus five with anomalous nucleotide sharing. TCRdb re-hosts the immuneACCESS table, in-frame sequences only. Its copies lack some clones; in the studies checked, an unresolved V gene accounts for under half of them, and the cause for the rest is not known. D and trimming come from the DNA, and the V and J calls and clone size come from that table. Counted in this sample were under 200,000 clones; around three quarters of them appeared once. The top ten clones comprise around 5.7% of the sample.

The data derive from a study of cytomegalovirus exposure and HLA in healthy donors (dated by TCRdb to 2016 to 2017). About the full investigation: According to an earlier analysis of a few hundred of the donors, about 179 million T cells yielded approximately 120 million unique TCR beta sequences and 276 Gb of sequence data. Roughly 300 gigabases of sequencing data and around 87 million unique TCR sequences were included in an early release covering 550 to 650 HLA-typed donors. Of the roughly 400 genotyped donors, about 84% fell in the genetic ancestry cluster associated with self-reported Caucasian donors. The study was designed to test whether signatures of past pathogen exposure could be identified by cataloging public T cell receptors. Using immunosequencing, the study profiled T cell repertoires from 500 to 800 subjects and related those repertoires to cytomegalovirus serostatus. A separate validation cohort of approximately 120 different subjects was used in addition to the 666-subject first cohort. High-throughput TCR immunosequencing, statistical association of individual TCRs with disease status, and machine learning were combined to predict cytomegalovirus infection status. To study patterns of TCR occurrence, a later analysis re-analyzed previously published TCR beta repertoires from 666 donors and added high-resolution HLA genotyping. In the later analysis, no new phenotypic data were used to find candidate immune exposures; instead, reliance was placed on TCR beta sequences and their occurrence across donors. An earlier analysis of around 580 of the donors used high-throughput TCR beta sequencing to judge whether each TCR beta V gene segment behaved as functional or pseudogenic. Donor age, sex, ethnicity and CMV serostatus were collected together with the repertoire data. In a later genetic analysis, genome-wide SNP genotypes for about three fifths of the 666 donors were used, and that subset was treated as a discovery cohort. All discovery cohort repertoires had been generated using a single sequencing platform. Both class I and class II loci were covered by HLA typing, at four-digit resolution. Typing coverage differed by locus: A, B, C, DRB1 and DQB1 were typed in about 620-630 donors, DQA1 in approximately 520, DPA1 in some 570, and DPB1 in 450 to 490. About five DR-DQ haplotypes were treated as single units for association and clustering because of strong linkage in the cohort. Among about 410 genotyped donors of the cohort, an average of roughly 230,000 unique TCR beta nucleotide sequences was sequenced per donor, of which approximately 18% were non-productive. General study outcomes and caveats: In a later analysis, HLA-associated TCR beta chains showed more clonal expansion and lower generation probabilities than non-associated chains that were equally common. Specific HLA alleles were associated with some 15,000 TCR beta sequences at a false discovery rate of 0.05 in a later analysis. A total of about 180 TCR beta chains were listed by the study as associated with cytomegalovirus. A cluster of highly shared sequence variants was judged likely to represent a technical artifact of the sequencing pipeline. In this cohort, only TCR beta chains were sequenced, and detectable features were limited by the absence of alpha or paired-chain data. Most TCR sequences were seen in very few donors, while some public TCRs were found in many individuals. In a later analysis, the rate of TCR association differed among HLA loci, with DRB1 alleles having the most associated TCRs and HLA-C alleles having the fewest. According to a later analysis, parvovirus B19, influenza, CMV and Epstein-Barr virus appeared linked to several top co-occurrence clusters. In an earlier analysis of around 600 of the donors, most TCR beta V segments were observed in productive rearrangements about 90% or about 30% of the time, broadly matching IMGT annotations. CMV serostatus was the only immune exposure information available for the cohort. A further reported finding was that TCR beta sequences accurately predicted the HLA-A and HLA-B alleles for most subjects in the first cohort. Correlated functional status among segregating V segments might be attributable to linkage disequilibrium, but an unknown experimental factor could not be ruled out. In both the original and validation cohorts, the classifier was reported to diagnose cytomegalovirus status with high specificity and sensitivity. In a later analysis, most CMV-associated TCR beta chains were found to appear HLA-restricted, with HLA associations seemingly driven largely by CMV exposure. The earlier analysis of around 600 of the donors excluded roughly 17 rarely observed V segments, including chromosome 9 orphons, because counts were too low. Presence/absence analyses assumed roughly uniform sequencing depth across donors, an assumption that may not hold. A later genetic analysis associated a missense DCLRE1C variant with V-gene and J-gene trimming of TCR beta chains, and an independent cohort replicated the association. The authors suggested that the approach could potentially be extended to other disease states and immunological phenotypes. When HLA alleles, especially DR and DQ, strongly co-occurred, attributing TCR associations to individual alleles was difficult. In a later genetic analysis, fewer N-insertions in productive TCRs were reported among donors in an Asian-associated ancestry cluster than the 666-donor mean. HLA typing was unavailable for some donors at each locus, so association tests used only the typed subset. In vitro tests confirmed that three of the cytomegalovirus-associated TCR beta chains recognize cytomegalovirus antigens.

Sequencing was carried out using PBMCs. The clonotype comes from a man aged 40-50 years in good health and CMV-seronegative.

The DNA sequence follows: TGTGCCAGTAGTTGGACAGGGGGCTCGTACGAGCAGTACTTC. It encodes CASSWTGGSYEQYF. The rearrangement joined TRBV19 to TRBJ2-7, with 11 bases aligning to TRBD1. Relative to germline, V is missing 5 bases and J is missing 4 bases, with 4 bases of the junction outside any gene match. The germline V gene (reference sequence) gives CDR1 as LNHDA and CDR2 as SQIVND. There are 14 amino acids in the CDR3, from cysteine to phenylalanine inclusive. Here the CDR3 DNA is all that survives: 42 bases in frame from base 1.